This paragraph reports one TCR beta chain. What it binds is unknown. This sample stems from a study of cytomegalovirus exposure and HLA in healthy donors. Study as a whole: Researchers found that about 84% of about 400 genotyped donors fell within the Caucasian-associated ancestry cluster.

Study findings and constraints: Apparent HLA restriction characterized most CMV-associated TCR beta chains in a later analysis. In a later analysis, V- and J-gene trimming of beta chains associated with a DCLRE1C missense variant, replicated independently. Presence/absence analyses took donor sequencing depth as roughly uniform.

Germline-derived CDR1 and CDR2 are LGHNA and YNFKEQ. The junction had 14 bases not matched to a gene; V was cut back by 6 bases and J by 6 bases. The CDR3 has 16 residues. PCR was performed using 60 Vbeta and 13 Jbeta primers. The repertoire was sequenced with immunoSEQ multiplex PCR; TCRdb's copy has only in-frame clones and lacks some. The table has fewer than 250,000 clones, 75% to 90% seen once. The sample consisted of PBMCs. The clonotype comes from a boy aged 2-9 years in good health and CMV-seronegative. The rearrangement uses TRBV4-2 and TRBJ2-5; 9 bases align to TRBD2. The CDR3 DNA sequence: TGTGCCAGCAGTCAGGGCGCGGGGGGGCTGCTCCAGACCCAGTACTTC. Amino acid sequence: CASSQGAGGLLQTQYF.